This T cell receptor (beta chain) was captured by sequencing in a study of T cells in Graves' hyperthyroidism and ophthalmopathy (dated by TCRdb to the late 2010s). A note on the overall study: Peripheral blood was sampled at the time of initial diagnosis, prior to any treatment. The study also compared thyroid tissue and blood T-cell repertoires from more than five Graves' hyperthyroidism patients. The 100 or so discovery patients were randomly split 7:3 into training and test sets. After sampling, hyperthyroidism patients received methimazole starting at 30 mg daily, and ophthalmopathy patients received high-dose intravenous methylprednisolone. The paper reports TCR Vbeta CDR3 sequencing of some 140 peripheral blood samples: approximately 41 ophthalmopathy, under 85 hyperthyroidism and some 17 progressor patients. A discovery cohort of approximately 100 patients, 43 with Graves' ophthalmopathy and fewer than 65 with stable Graves' hyperthyroidism, was used to find distinguishing TCR V-J signatures. An independent validation cohort of 18 to 20 hyperthyroidism patients and about 16 patients who later progressed to ophthalmopathy tested prospective prediction of ophthalmopathy.

On the study overall, not on this receptor specifically: A 13 V-J signature model separated ophthalmopathy from stable hyperthyroidism, with approximately 87% sensitivity and roughly 81% specificity in cross-validation and 80%/75% in testing. No statistical method was used to fix the sample size in advance, and group allocation was not hidden from the investigators. Most expanded thyroid clonotypes (frequency above 0.001) were also found in blood, which suggests that blood repertoires may mirror thyroid immune responses. In validation, the model predicted progression to ophthalmopathy a median of roughly 6.1 months before onset, with about 70% sensitivity and around 76% specificity.

In its sample, this clonotype was seen many times. The specificity of this receptor is unknown. Base-call qualities are not available, and no considerably larger clone is one nucleotide away. Taken from cysteine to phenylalanine, the CDR3 has 16 residues. Only the CDR3 DNA stays, 48 bases, in frame from base 1. The germline V gene (reference sequence) provides CDR1 LNHDA and CDR2 SQIVND. The germline ends are 6 bases apart after V is trimmed by 0 bases and J by 0 bases. Ophthalmopathy patients had moderately to severely active disease, with a Clinical Activity Score of 3 or more, a NOSPECS grade of 4 or more, and a disease duration of less than 3 months. Patients with uncontrolled infections, other autoimmune diseases, pregnancy or lactation were excluded. Clinical symptoms, serum thyroxine and TRAb, thyroid ultrasound, and orbital computed tomography formed the basis for the diagnoses. PBMCs were separated from around 9.1 ml of fresh peripheral blood using Ficoll-Paque density gradient centrifugation. Trizol reagent was used to extract total RNA, and RNA quality was then checked on an Agilent 2100 Bioanalyzer.

TCR beta CDR3 regions were amplified from RNA transcripts. The TCR CDR3 was subjected to a first round of RT-PCR using the HTBI primer set and the Qiagen OneStep RT-PCR kit. Libraries were constructed in a second round of multiplex PCR, after which size selection and purification were performed. The libraries were sequenced on an Illumina HiSeq2000 using paired-end 100 bp reads. The authors' analysis ran thus. SOAPnuke was used to process the raw data, throwing out any read that contained adapters or uncalled bases, had a mean Phred below 15, or lacked an exact constant-primer or identifier match. COPE v1.2.5 was used to merge the high-quality paired reads, and each unique nucleotide sequence was defined as a clonotype. MiTCR v1.1 was used to align the clonotypes against IMGT TRBV, TRBD and TRBJ reference segments. The analysis was restricted to V-J combinations with a frequency above 0.0001, which together covered 99% to 99.2% of the repertoires. The TCS score was defined as the ratio of F50 (clonal expansion) to E x V (chaos), calculated using BLOSUM62-based TCRdist between CDR3 peptides within each V-J. Welch's t-statistics and random forest reduced around 550 V-J features to roughly 13, which were used in a naive Bayes classifier (R e1071). The public reads were reprocessed in TCRdb via fastp at Q25 and MiXCR, keeping in-frame beta chains. One record per CDR3 amino acid sequence lists the most common genes and DNA. Clone size and V and J calls follow TCRdb, not the original study. The sample contains about 520,000 distinct CDR3 sequences, roughly 24% of them found a single time. Roughly 10% of the sample is held by the ten biggest clonotypes.

The sequenced sample consisted of blood. The receptor chain draws on TRBV19 and TRBJ2-6; the D segment may tentatively be TRBD1 or TRBD2, each giving 5 matched bases. The TCR was taken from a woman between 25 and 40 years old with Graves' ophthalmopathy. CDR3 protein: CASSIDGGSGANVLTF. The DNA sequence is as follows: TGTGCCAGTAGTATAGATGGGGGCTCTGGGGCCAACGTCCTGACTTTC.